The source of this T cell receptor (beta chain) is a study of early T cells in non-severe SARS-CoV-2 infection. This clonotype turned up a few times. The CDR3 has 15 amino acids. The germline V gene has CDR1 SGHAT and CDR2 FQNNGV. V lost 5 bases and J lost 5; bases outside the gene matches: 10. Researchers tagged individual cDNA molecules with unique molecular identifiers. TCRdb used MiXCR to reprocess the 5' RACE reads, holding one entry per CDR3 protein. The sample holds about 67,000 distinct CDR3 sequences, about 9.9% seen once. The specimen sequenced was whole blood. The clonotype comes from an adult who was a healthcare worker with PCR-confirmed SARS-CoV-2 infection or an uninfected control (not recorded which). The chain has TRBV11-2 and TRBJ2-7; TRBD1 matches 9 bases. In nucleotides, the CDR3 is TGTGCCAGCAGCCTGGTGACAGGGGGATTCGACGAGCAGTACTTC. Protein sequence: CASSLVTGGFDEQYF.